Listed below are T cell receptor beta chains from one sample, sequenced in a study of low-dose radiotherapy and immunotherapy resistance in tumors. MiXCR, run by TCRdb on the reads, gives a single entry per CDR3 protein. This table has 55,000 to 65,000 distinct CDR3 sequences, approximately 25% appearing once. Sequencing was performed on PBMCs, taken before treatment. These receptors were collected from a male donor with rectosigmoid adenocarcinoma. The CDR3 runs from the conserved cysteine through the conserved F or W. The D gene is left open where the match is weak. Clone size is shown for a subset of rows, as once, few, many or a class of expanded clone.

NA,TRBD2,TRBV20-1,TRBJ2-1,CSARGGLAGPYNEQFF,TGCAGTGCTAGAGGGGGACTAGCGGGGCCATACAATGAGCAGTTCTTC
many,TRBD2,TRBV28,TRBJ2-1,CASSPVSGSGNNEQFF,TGTGCCAGCAGTCCCGTATCGGGTAGCGGGAACAATGAGCAGTTCTTC
NA,TRBD2,TRBV18,TRBJ2-1,CASSRPGLAGGPNEQFF,TGTGCCAGCTCACGTCCGGGACTAGCGGGAGGGCCGAATGAGCAGTTCTTC
many,TRBD1,TRBV10-3,TRBJ1-4,CAIRGTGATNEKLFF,TGTGCCATCAGGGGGACAGGGGCAACTAATGAAAAACTGTTTTTT
many,NA,TRBV19,TRBJ1-1,CASSIVPRNTEAFF,TGTGCCAGTAGTATAGTCCCCAGGAACACTGAAGCTTTCTTT
NA,NA,TRBV30,TRBJ2-2,CAWSVLEELFF,TGTGCCTGGAGTGTACTGGAGGAGCTGTTTTTT
NA,NA,TRBV2,TRBJ2-7,CASSEYRNDEQYF,TGTGCCAGCAGTGAGTACAGGAACGACGAGCAGTACTTC
many,NA,TRBV28,TRBJ2-5,CASSEQGRGTQYF,TGTGCCAGCAGCGAACAGGGCCGGGGGACCCAGTACTTC
few,NA,TRBV5-8,TRBJ2-3,CASTRRDADTQYF,TGTGCCAGCACTCGGCGGGACGCAGATACGCAGTATTTT
NA,NA,TRBV7-2,TRBJ2-5,CASSYPTGHLAETQYF,TGTGCCAGCAGCTATCCTACGGGGCACCTTGCGGAGACCCAGTACTTC
many,NA,TRBV9,TRBJ2-7,CASSVGGSSSYEQYF,TGTGCCAGCAGCGTAGGGGGCTCCAGCTCCTACGAGCAGTACTTC
many,TRBD1,TRBV4-1,TRBJ2-2,CASSPTGTANTGELFF,TGCGCCAGCAGCCCGACAGGGACAGCGAACACCGGGGAGCTGTTTTTT
many,NA,TRBV20-1,TRBJ1-2,CSARGGEVYGYTF,TGCAGTGCTCGAGGAGGGGAGGTCTATGGCTACACCTTC
few,NA,TRBV12-3/TRBV12-4,TRBJ1-5,CASSFDNQPQHF,TGTGCCAGCAGTTTTGACAATCAGCCCCAGCATTTT
many,TRBD2,TRBV11-2,TRBJ2-5,CASSFSSGTRETQYF,TGTGCCAGCAGCTTCTCTAGCGGGACAAGGGAGACCCAGTACTTC
NA,NA,TRBV7-1,TRBJ2-5,CASSQDKQETQYF,TGTGCCAGCAGCCAGGACAAACAAGAGACCCAGTACTTC
many,TRBD1,TRBV20-1,TRBJ2-5,CSAYRGSEETQYF,TGCAGTGCTTACAGGGGGAGTGAAGAGACCCAGTACTTC
many,NA,TRBV7-9,TRBJ1-1,CASSLDGGGRAFF,TGTGCCAGCAGCTTAGACGGCGGGGGGAGAGCTTTCTTT
NA,NA,TRBV27,TRBJ2-1,CASRKGGSGYNEQFF,TGTGCCAGCAGGAAAGGGGGATCTGGCTACAATGAGCAGTTCTTC
NA,NA,TRBV7-2,TRBJ2-3,CASSFRGLATDTQYF,TGTGCCAGCAGCTTCCGGGGACTGGCCACAGATACGCAGTATTTT
many,TRBD2,TRBV10-2,TRBJ2-3,CAASGGGAYVQYF,TGCGCCGCCAGCGGCGGGGGGGCCTATGTGCAGTATTTT
few,NA,TRBV28,TRBJ1-1,CASMRELNTEAFF,TGTGCCAGCATGCGGGAGTTGAACACTGAAGCTTTCTTT
few,NA,TRBV12-3/TRBV12-4,TRBJ2-2,CASSPSHSGRVNTGELFFF,NA
NA,TRBD1,TRBV12-3/TRBV12-4,TRBJ1-1,CASSRGQANTEAFF,TGTGCCAGCAGCCGTGGACAGGCTAACACTGAAGCTTTCTTT
NA,NA,TRBV6-2/TRBV6-3,TRBJ1-5,CASSYSGREQPQHF,TGTGCCAGCAGTTACTCCGGCAGGGAACAGCCCCAGCATTTT
many,NA,TRBV18,TRBJ2-2,CASSPPGTPNTGELFF,TGTGCCAGCTCACCACCAGGGACACCTAACACCGGGGAGCTGTTTTTT
many,TRBD1,TRBV14,TRBJ2-7,CASSPGQGSYEQYF,TGTGCCAGCAGCCCCGGACAGGGCTCCTACGAGCAGTACTTC
few,TRBD2,TRBV20-1,TRBJ2-2,CSARADKAGGLAGELFF,TGCAGTGCTAGAGCTGATAAAGCGGGAGGGCTTGCCGGGGAGCTGTTTTTT
many,TRBD1,TRBV28,TRBJ1-2,CASSGLRGPNTF,TGTGCCAGCAGTGGACTCAGGGGGCCTAACACCTTC
many,TRBD2,TRBV5-4,TRBJ2-1,CASSLGGSLAGGRNEQFF,TGTGCCAGCAGCCTGGGGGGTTCACTAGCGGGAGGCCGGAATGAGCAGTTCTTC
many,TRBD1,TRBV20-1,TRBJ2-7,CSARDQQGVNYEQYF,TGCAGTGCTAGAGATCAACAGGGGGTGAACTACGAGCAGTACTTC
many,NA,TRBV28,TRBJ1-6,CASSPPGGEDNSPLHF,TGTGCCAGCAGTCCTCCGGGAGGGGAGGATAATTCACCCCTCCACTTT
NA,TRBD1,TRBV7-6,TRBJ2-1,CASSQLRQGIYNEQFF,TGTGCCAGCAGCCAGCTAAGACAGGGGATCTACAATGAGCAGTTCTTC
many,NA,TRBV28,TRBJ1-5,CASSLASQPQHF,TGTGCCAGCAGTTTGGCCAGCCAGCCCCAGCATTTT
NA,NA,TRBV5-1,TRBJ1-1,CASSFWGTEAFF,TGCGCCAGCAGCTTTTGGGGCACTGAAGCTTTCTTT
many,NA,TRBV6-4,TRBJ2-2,CASSSGNTGELFF,TGTGCCAGCAGTAGCGGGAACACCGGGGAGCTGTTTTTT
many,NA,TRBV6-2/TRBV6-3,TRBJ1-2,CASSSQQEPWGGYTF,TGTGCCAGCAGTTCCCAACAGGAGCCTTGGGGTGGCTACACCTTC
many,NA,TRBV2,TRBJ2-7,CASSEQGIEQYF,TGTGCCAGCAGTGAACAGGGTATTGAGCAGTACTTC
many,NA,TRBV9,TRBJ1-1,CASSPSLGADTEAFF,TGTGCCAGCAGCCCCAGTCTCGGTGCGGACACTGAAGCTTTCTTT
NA,NA,TRBV6-1,TRBJ1-2,CASSEGPNGGGNYGYTF,TGTGCCAGCAGTGAAGGTCCTAATGGGGGGGGCAACTATGGCTACACCTTC
many,TRBD1,TRBV6-6,TRBJ2-6,CASRGPGQGKTGANVLTF,TGTGCCAGCAGGGGACCGGGACAGGGGAAAACTGGGGCCAACGTCCTGACTTTC
NA,NA,TRBV7-2,TRBJ2-3,CASSPGADTQYF,TGTGCCAGCAGCCCGGGGGCAGATACGCAGTATTTT
NA,TRBD1,TRBV10-3,TRBJ1-2,CASDPTGQAHYGYTF,TGTGCCAGTGACCCGACAGGGCAAGCTCACTATGGCTACACCTTC
NA,NA,TRBV28,TRBJ2-5,CASSRNLETQYF,TGTGCCAGCAGCCGGAACCTGGAGACCCAGTACTTC